The 21 T cell receptor beta chains presented below share a single source sample, sequenced in a study of blood T cell repertoires in COVID-19. TCRdb's copy holds only in-frame clones and misses some; the assay was immunoSEQ multiplex PCR. The table records 250,000 to 350,000 clones, 70% to 90% of them present only once. What was sequenced was peripheral blood. The receptors shown here come from a woman in her twenties or thirties with active or convalescent COVID-19.

The V and J genes are TRBV6-1 and TRBJ2-1; TRBD2 matches at 7 bases. There are 15 residues in the CDR3. V was clipped by 1 base and J by 4 bases; unmatched bases: 4. The germline V gene has CDR1 MNHNS and CDR2 SASEGT. This CDR3 reads CASSEVLAEYNEQFF. DNA for the CDR3: TGTGCCAGCAGTGAAGTCCTAGCGGAGTACAATGAGCAGTTCTTC.

The V and J genes are TRBV9 and TRBJ1-2; TRBD1 agrees at 8 bases. The V segment lost 4 bases and the J segment 5 bases; nucleotides outside the gene matches: 7. This CDR3 spans 14 amino acids. Germline values: CDR1 SGDLS, CDR2 YYNGEE. In DNA form, the CDR3 reads TGTGCCAGCAGCCAGGACAGGGAATTTTATGGCTACACCTTC. Protein: CASSQDREFYGYTF.

The genes are TRBV9 and TRBJ2-1, with TRBD2 matching 11 bases. Germline V gene lookup returns CDR1 SGDLS and CDR2 YYNGEE. Trimming removed 2 bases from V and 5 bases from J; junction bases left unmatched: 3. CDR3 length: 15 residues. The CDR3 region has the DNA TGTGCCAGCAGCGTTATAGCGGGGGGGAACAATGAGCAGTTCTTC. Protein product: CASSVIAGGNNEQFF. Together with reference TRBV9 and TRBJ2-1, the CDR3 gives the full variable domain: DSGVTQTPKHLITATGQRVTLRCSPRSGDLSVYWYQQSLDQGLQFLIQYYNGEERAKGNILERFSAQQFPDLHSELNLSSLELGDSALYFCASSVIAGGNNEQFFGPGTRLTVL.

In its sample, this clone was seen once. This chain links TRBV29-1 with TRBJ1-1, with TRBD1 identical over 10 bases. CDR3 length: 17 amino acids. With V trimmed by 7 bases and J by 1 base, 15 bases remained unmatched. Germline assignment: CDR1 SQVTM and CDR2 ANQGSEA. In DNA, the CDR3 is TGCAGCGCCACCAAGACAGGGGGCCCACTAACGAACACTGAAGCTTTCTTT. This gives the protein CSATKTGGPLTNTEAFF.

This clone was counted once. The rearrangement joins TRBV27 to TRBJ2-1; TRBD2 agrees at 9 bases. V lost 5 bases to trimming and J lost 8 bases; unmatched junction nucleotides: 7. CDR1 is MNHEY and CDR2 is SMNVEV in the germline V gene (reference sequence). The CDR3 contains 14 residues. This CDR3 is CASSPSRTSDEQFF. The DNA of the CDR3 is TGTGCCAGCAGTCCCTCGCGGACTAGCGATGAGCAGTTCTTC.

This chain uses TRBV6-2 or TRBV6-3 with TRBJ2-1, with no clear D. The CDR3 loop spans 17 amino acids. Germline V gene lookup returns CDR1 MNHEY and CDR2 SVGEGT. Trimming pared 2 bases from V and 5 bases from J, leaving 19 bases between. The CDR3 here is CASSYPLTSPTDNEQFF. The CDR3 DNA follows: TGTGCCAGCAGTTACCCATTAACGAGCCCAACGGACAATGAGCAGTTCTTC.

For the CDR3, the DNA is TGTGCCAGCAGCTTGGAGAAGAGCTCCTACGAGCAGTACTTC. Translated: CASSLEKSSYEQYF. This chain joins TRBV7-2 and TRBJ2-7, with D unresolved. V shed 3 bases and J shed 0 bases, with 9 bases lying between them. This CDR3 has 14 amino acids. Germline CDR1 is SGHTA and CDR2 is FQGNSA.

The rearrangement uses TRBV30 and TRBJ1-1, with 11 bases matching TRBD1. Germline CDR1 and CDR2: GTSNPN and SVGIG (reference sequence). The CDR3 length is 14 residues. The V gene end was trimmed by 5 bases and the J gene end by 4 bases; junction bases not matched to a gene: 6. The CDR3 coding sequence is TGTGCCTGGTCGGGACAGGGGGTGTTCACTGAAGCTTTCTTT. Translating it yields CAWSGQGVFTEAFF.

The CDR3 reads CASSFSAGGVNEQFF. CDR3 DNA: TGTGCCAGCAGCTTTTCCGCGGGGGGCGTCAATGAGCAGTTCTTC. The chain combines TRBV5-5 with TRBJ2-1, with 8 bases matching TRBD2. This CDR3 is 15 amino acids long. Germline loops: CDR1 SGHKS, CDR2 YYEKEE (reference sequence). V was pared by 2 bases and J by 6 bases, with 7 bases of the junction left unmatched.

The chain employs TRBV27 and TRBJ1-6, with D hard to call. The CDR3 totals 19 residues. Between the trimmed V and J ends, which lost 5 bases and 0 bases, there was a span of 20 bases. The germline V gene encodes CDR1 MNHEY and CDR2 SMNVEV (reference sequence). In DNA, the CDR3 is TGTGCCAGCAGTCTAACCGCTACAGCCCCAAGCTCCTATAATTCACCCCTCCACTTT. Translating it yields CASSLTATAPSSYNSPLHF.

The chain employs TRBV10-2 and TRBJ1-4; possible D gene TRBD1, 5 bases. CDR3 size: 17 residues. Germline values: CDR1 WSHSY, CDR2 SAAADI. V gave up 0 bases and J gave up 8 bases, with 19 bases separating them. CDR3 in DNA: TGCGCCAGCAGTGAGTCGGTATGGGGCCTCAACCGGGAAAAACTGTTTTTT. It is translated as CASSESVWGLNREKLFF.

This clone was found once. The chain combines TRBV5-5 with TRBJ1-2; 7 nucleotides align to TRBD1. The germline V gene has CDR1 SGHKS and CDR2 YYEKEE (reference sequence). This CDR3 is 15 amino acids long. J was trimmed by 5 bases and V by 3 bases; bases with no gene match: 10. The CDR3 DNA sequence: TGTGCCAGCAGCTATCCTAACAGGGGAGGATATGGCTACACCTTC. Its translation is CASSYPNRGGYGYTF.

This clone occurred a few times. This chain connects TRBV24-1 to TRBJ2-1; 15 positions match TRBD2. V was pared by 4 bases and J by 7 bases, with 4 bases of the junction left unmatched. This CDR3 has 16 residues. In germline, CDR1 is KGHDR, CDR2 SFDVKD. CDR3 loop: CATSEHGLAGGNEQFF. The CDR3 bases are TGTGCCACCAGTGAGCACGGACTAGCGGGGGGGAATGAGCAGTTCTTC.

This chain connects TRBV23-1 to TRBJ2-3; the match to TRBD1 covers 7 bases. TRBV23-1 is sorted into the ORF group, with uncertain function. The junction had 3 bases not matched to a gene; V was cut back by 0 bases and J by 0 bases. This CDR3 comprises 16 residues. The CDR3 DNA sequence: TGCGCCAGCAGTCAATCGGGACAGCCCAGCACAGATACGCAGTATTTT. It codes for CASSQSGQPSTDTQYF.

The chain joins TRBV19 to TRBJ2-5; 11 bases map to TRBD1. Unmatched junction bases numbered 15, after V lost 6 bases and J lost 3 bases. The CDR3 totals 18 residues. Germline-derived CDR1 and CDR2 are LNHDA and SQIVND (reference sequence). The CDR3 coding sequence is TGTGCCAGTAGGCGGACAGGGGGCTATGGTCAGGCGGAAGAGACCCAGTACTTC. Translation: CASRRTGGYGQAEETQYF.

The chain is built from TRBV27 and TRBJ2-3, with D unresolved. V lost 0 bases and J lost 4, with 8 bases in between. The germline gives CDR1 MNHEY, CDR2 SMNVEV (reference sequence). This CDR3 contains 14 residues. The CDR3 DNA sequence: TGTGCCAGCAGTTTATCACTAAACGCAGATACGCAGTATTTT. Its protein product is CASSLSLNADTQYF.

This clone appeared a few times. The chain combines TRBV2 with TRBJ2-3; 14 bases map to TRBD2. Germline V CDR1 and CDR2: SNHLY, FYNNEI. The J segment lost 4 bases and the V segment lost 6 bases, leaving 3 bases of the junction unmatched. The CDR3 spans 15 residues. The CDR3 reads CASRRLAGGPDTQYF. The CDR3 DNA reads as TGTGCCAGCAGACGACTAGCGGGGGGGCCAGATACGCAGTATTTT. Full variable domain (rest looked up from reference TRBV2 and TRBJ2-3): EPEVTQTPSHQVTQMGQEVILRCVPISNHLYFYWYRQILGQKVEFLVSFYNNEISEKSEIFDDQFSVERPDGSNFTLKIRSTKLEDSAMYFCASRRLAGGPDTQYFGPGTRLTVL.

The genes are TRBV6-1 and TRBJ1-6, with D possibly matching TRBD1 (5 bases). CDR3 size: 13 residues. V shed 1 base and J shed 11 bases, with 9 bases lying between them. The V gene's germline CDR1 is MNHNS and CDR2 SASEGT. The CDR3: CASSEGGLTPLHF. DNA for the CDR3: TGTGCCAGCAGTGAAGGGGGACTGACACCCCTCCACTTT.

The chain recombines TRBV6-1 with TRBJ1-3, with TRBD1 matching over 9 bases. From germline, CDR1 is MNHNS and CDR2 SASEGT. Trimming took 4 bases from V and 4 from J; bases not matched to a gene: 20. The CDR3 loop spans 20 amino acids. As DNA, the CDR3 is TGTGCCAGCAGTGTGGTTACAGGGGGCTTTAAACTACAGTCCGGAAACACCATATATTTT. It codes for CASSVVTGGFKLQSGNTIYF.

The rearrangement joins TRBV29-1 to TRBJ2-7, with a tentative D call TRBD2 (5 bases). The germline V gene has CDR1 SQVTM and CDR2 ANQGSEA. This CDR3 has 11 amino acids. Between the trimmed V and J ends, which lost 3 bases and 7 bases, there was a span of 10 bases. CDR3 DNA: TGCAGCGTTGACACCTCGGGGGAGCAGTACTTC. Translating gives CSVDTSGEQYF.

This rearrangement joins TRBV7-3 to TRBJ2-3; tentatively, D is TRBD2 (6 bases). Germline V CDR1 and CDR2: SGHTA, FQGTGA. V dropped 5 bases and J dropped 2 bases, with 17 bases sitting between them. This CDR3 has 16 amino acids. CDR3 in DNA: TGTGCCAGCAGCGCGGGGACTCGCAGCTTCACAGATACGCAGTATTTT. Amino acids: CASSAGTRSFTDTQYF.